This T cell receptor beta chain was profiled in a study of vaccination effects on CD4 cells after COVID-19. Sequencing was preceded by expansion of antigen-specific CD4+ T cells with viral peptide pools in the ViraFEST assay. The authors isolated CD4+ T cells after approximately 9 days of culture. This individual contracted SARS-CoV-2 between March and December 2020, as verified by PCR. Note on this clone: Its target is not known.

The protocol was immunoSEQ multiplex PCR, while the TCRdb copy is restricted to in-frame clones and leaves out a portion. Of tens of thousands of clones in the sample, around three quarters were seen once. Germline-derived CDR1 and CDR2 are SGHTA and FQGNSA. Trimming took 2 bases from V and 4 from J, leaving 12 bases between them. This CDR3 has 15 residues. Material: CD4+ T cells from PBMCs cultured with HIV peptides, obtained before COVID-19 vaccination. Subset of the sample: HIV-1 Nef peptide pool negative control/reference culture. This chain links TRBV7-2 with TRBJ2-1, with a possible D match to TRBD2 (6 bases). The origin of this receptor is a human donor who had a prior SARS-CoV-2 infection. CDR3 sequence reads: CASSLTRGSYNEQFF. DNA for the CDR3: TGTGCCAGCAGCTTAACGCGGGGCTCTTACAATGAGCAGTTCTTC. The full variable domain, with the rest looked up from reference TRBV7-2 and TRBJ2-1, is GAGVSQSPSNKVTEKGKDVELRCDPISGHTALYWYRQSLGQGLEFLIYFQGNSAPDKSGLPSDRFSAERTGGSVSTLTIQRTQQEDSAVYLCASSLTRGSYNEQFFGPGTRLTVL.